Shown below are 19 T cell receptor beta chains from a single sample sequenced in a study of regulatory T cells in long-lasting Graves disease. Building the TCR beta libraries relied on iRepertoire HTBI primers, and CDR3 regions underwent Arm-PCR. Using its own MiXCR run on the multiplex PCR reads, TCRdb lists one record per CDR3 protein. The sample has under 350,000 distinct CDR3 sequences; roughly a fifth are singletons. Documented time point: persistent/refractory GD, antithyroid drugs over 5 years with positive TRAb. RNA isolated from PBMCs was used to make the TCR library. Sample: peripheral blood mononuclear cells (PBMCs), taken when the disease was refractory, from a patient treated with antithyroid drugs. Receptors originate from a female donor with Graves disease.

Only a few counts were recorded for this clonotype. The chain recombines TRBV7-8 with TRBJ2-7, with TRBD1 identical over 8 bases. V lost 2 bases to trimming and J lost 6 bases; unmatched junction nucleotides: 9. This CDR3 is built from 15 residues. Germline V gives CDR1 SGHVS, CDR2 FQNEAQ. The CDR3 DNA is TGTGCCAGCAGCTTACACCTGGACAGGGAGGTCGAGCAGTACTTC. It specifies CASSLHLDREVEQYF.

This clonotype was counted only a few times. CDR3 sequence reads: CASSLSEEYGYTF. CDR3 nucleotide sequence: TGTGCCAGCAGTTTATCGGAGGAGTATGGCTACACCTTC. The rearrangement joins TRBV12-3 or TRBV12-4 to TRBJ1-2; no clear D. Trimming pared 2 bases from V and 5 bases from J, leaving 9 bases between. CDR3 length: 13 residues.

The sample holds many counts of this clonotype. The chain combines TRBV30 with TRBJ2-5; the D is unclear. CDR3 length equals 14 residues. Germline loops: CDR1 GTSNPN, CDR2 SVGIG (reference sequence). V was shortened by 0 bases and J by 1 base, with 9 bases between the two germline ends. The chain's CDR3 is CAWSVKGLQETQYF. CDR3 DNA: TGTGCCTGGAGTGTAAAGGGCCTCCAAGAGACCCAGTACTTC.

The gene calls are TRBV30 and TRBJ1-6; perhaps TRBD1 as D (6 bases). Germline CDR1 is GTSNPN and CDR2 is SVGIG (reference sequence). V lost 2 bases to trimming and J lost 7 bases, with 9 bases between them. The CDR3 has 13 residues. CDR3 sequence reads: CAWSPQGNSPLHF. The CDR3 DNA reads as TGTGCCTGGAGTCCACAGGGAAATTCACCCCTCCACTTT. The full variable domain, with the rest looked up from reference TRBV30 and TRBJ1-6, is SQTIHQWPATLVQPVGSPLSLECTVEGTSNPNLYWYRQAAGRGLQLLFYSVGIGQISSEVPQNLSASRPQDRQFILSSKKLLLSDSGFYLCAWSPQGNSPLHFGNGTRLTVT.

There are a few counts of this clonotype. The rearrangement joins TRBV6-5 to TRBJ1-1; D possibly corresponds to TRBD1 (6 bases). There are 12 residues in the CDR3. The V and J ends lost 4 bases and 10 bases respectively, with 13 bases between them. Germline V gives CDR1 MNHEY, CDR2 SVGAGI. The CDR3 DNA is TGTGCCAGCAGTTCCCAGGGGACAAGAGCTTTCTTT. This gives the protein CASSSQGTRAFF.

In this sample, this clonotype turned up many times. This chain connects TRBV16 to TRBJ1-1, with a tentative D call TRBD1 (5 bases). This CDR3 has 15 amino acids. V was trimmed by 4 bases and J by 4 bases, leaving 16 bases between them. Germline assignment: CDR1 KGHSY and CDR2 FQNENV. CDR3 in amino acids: CASSPSGPGGTEAFF. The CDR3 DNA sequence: TGTGCCAGCAGCCCATCAGGGCCAGGAGGCACTGAAGCTTTCTTT. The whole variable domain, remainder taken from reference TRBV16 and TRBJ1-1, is GEEVAQTPKHLVRGEGQKAKLYCAPIKGHSYVFWYQQVLKNEFKFLISFQNENVFDETGMPKERFSAKCLPNSPCSLEIQATKLEDSAVYFCASSPSGPGGTEAFFGQGTRLTVV.

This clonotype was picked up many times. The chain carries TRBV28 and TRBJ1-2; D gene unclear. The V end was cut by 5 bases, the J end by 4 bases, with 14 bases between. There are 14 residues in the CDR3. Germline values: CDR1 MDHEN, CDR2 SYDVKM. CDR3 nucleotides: TGTGCCAGCAGTCGAGGAGGAAACTCCTATGGCTACACCTTC. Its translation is CASSRGGNSYGYTF.

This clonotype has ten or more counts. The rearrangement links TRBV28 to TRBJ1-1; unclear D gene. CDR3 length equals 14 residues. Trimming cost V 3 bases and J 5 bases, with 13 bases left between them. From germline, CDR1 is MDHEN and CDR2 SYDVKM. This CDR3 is CASSFRSPWTEAFF. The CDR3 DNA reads TGTGCCAGCAGTTTTCGGTCCCCGTGGACTGAAGCTTTCTTT.

CDR3 DNA: TGTGCCAGCGGGACAGGGAGATTCCACGAGCAGTACTTC. Translated, it gives CASGTGRFHEQYF. The J gene is TRBJ2-7, the V gene TRBV27; 9 nucleotides match TRBD1. Germline CDR1 is MNHEY and CDR2 is SMNVEV (reference sequence). CDR3 length: 13 residues. Trimming at V came to 8 bases and at J to 5 bases, leaving 7 bases not matched to a gene.

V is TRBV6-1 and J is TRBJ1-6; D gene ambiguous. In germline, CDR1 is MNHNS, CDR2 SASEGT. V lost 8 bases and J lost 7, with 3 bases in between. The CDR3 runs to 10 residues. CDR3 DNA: TGTGCCAGCCAAAATTCACCCCTCCACTTT. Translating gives CASQNSPLHF.

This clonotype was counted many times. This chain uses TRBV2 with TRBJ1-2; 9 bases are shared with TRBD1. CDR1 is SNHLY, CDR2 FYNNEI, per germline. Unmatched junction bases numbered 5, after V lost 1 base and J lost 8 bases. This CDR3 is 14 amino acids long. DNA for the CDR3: TGTGCCAGCAGTGAAGGGGACAGGGTGAGCGGCTACACCTTC. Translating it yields CASSEGDRVSGYTF. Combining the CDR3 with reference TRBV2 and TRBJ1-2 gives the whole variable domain EPEVTQTPSHQVTQMGQEVILRCVPISNHLYFYWYRQILGQKVEFLVSFYNNEISEKSEIFDDQFSVERPDGSNFTLKIRSTKLEDSAMYFCASSEGDRVSGYTFGSGTRLTVV.

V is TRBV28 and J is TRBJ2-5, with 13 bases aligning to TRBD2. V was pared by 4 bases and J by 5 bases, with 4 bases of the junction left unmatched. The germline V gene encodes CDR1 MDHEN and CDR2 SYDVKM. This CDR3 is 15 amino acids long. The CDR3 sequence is CASSWGLAGRETQYF. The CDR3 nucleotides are TGTGCCAGCAGTTGGGGACTAGCGGGACGGGAGACCCAGTACTTC.

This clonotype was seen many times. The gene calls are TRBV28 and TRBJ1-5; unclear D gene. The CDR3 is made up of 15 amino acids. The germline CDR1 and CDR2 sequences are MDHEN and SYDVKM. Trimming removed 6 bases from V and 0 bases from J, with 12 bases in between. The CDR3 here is CASSLRRVSNQPQHF. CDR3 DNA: TGTGCCAGCAGCCTCAGGAGGGTTAGCAATCAGCCCCAGCATTTT.

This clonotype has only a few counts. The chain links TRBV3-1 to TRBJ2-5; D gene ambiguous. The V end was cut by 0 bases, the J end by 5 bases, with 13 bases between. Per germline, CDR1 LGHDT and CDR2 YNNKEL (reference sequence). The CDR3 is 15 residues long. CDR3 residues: CASSQDQGIGETQYF. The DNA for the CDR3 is TGTGCCAGCAGCCAAGATCAAGGCATAGGGGAGACCCAGTACTTC.

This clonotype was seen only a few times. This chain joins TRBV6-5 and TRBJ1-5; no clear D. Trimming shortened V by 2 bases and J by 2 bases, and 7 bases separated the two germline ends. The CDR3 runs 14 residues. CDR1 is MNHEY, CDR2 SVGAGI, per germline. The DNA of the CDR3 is TGTGCCAGCAGTTACAGGCAGGGCAATCAGCCCCAGCATTTT. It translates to CASSYRQGNQPQHF.

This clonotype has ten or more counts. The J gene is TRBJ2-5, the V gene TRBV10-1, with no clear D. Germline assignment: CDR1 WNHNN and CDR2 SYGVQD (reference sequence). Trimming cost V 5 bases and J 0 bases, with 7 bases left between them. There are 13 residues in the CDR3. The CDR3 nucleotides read TGCGCCAGCAGTAAGACGGACCAAGAGACCCAGTACTTC. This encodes CASSKTDQETQYF.

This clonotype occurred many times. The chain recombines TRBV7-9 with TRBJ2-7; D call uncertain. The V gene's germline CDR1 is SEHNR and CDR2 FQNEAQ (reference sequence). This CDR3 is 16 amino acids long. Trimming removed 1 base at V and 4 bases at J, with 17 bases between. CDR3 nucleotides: TGTGCCAGCAGCTTAGGTTGGGCACTTGGGGAATACGAGCAGTACTTC. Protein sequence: CASSLGWALGEYEQYF. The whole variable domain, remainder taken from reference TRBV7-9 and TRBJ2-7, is DTGVSQNPRHKITKRGQNVTFRCDPISEHNRLYWYRQTLGQGPEFLTYFQNEAQLEKSRLLSDRFSAERPKGSFSTLEIQRTEQGDSAMYLCASSLGWALGEYEQYFGPGTRLTVT.

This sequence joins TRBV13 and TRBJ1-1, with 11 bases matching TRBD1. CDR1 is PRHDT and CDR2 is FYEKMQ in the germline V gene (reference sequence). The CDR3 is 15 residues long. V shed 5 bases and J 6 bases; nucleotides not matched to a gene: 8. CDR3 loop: CASSPPGQGVAEAFF. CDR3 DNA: TGTGCCAGCAGCCCTCCGGGACAGGGGGTCGCTGAAGCTTTCTTT.

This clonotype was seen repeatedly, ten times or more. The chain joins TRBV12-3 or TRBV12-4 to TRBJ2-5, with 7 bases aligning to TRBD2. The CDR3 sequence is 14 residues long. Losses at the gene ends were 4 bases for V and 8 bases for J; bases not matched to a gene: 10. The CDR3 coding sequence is TGTGCCAGCAGTTGGGGGGGTAGCGGCCATACCCAGTACTTC. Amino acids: CASSWGGSGHTQYF.